The 17 T cell receptor beta chains presented below share a single source sample, sequenced in a study of T cell responses to AZD1222 COVID-19 vaccine. Using immunoSEQ multiplex PCR, the repertoire was profiled, and TCRdb retains in-frame clones only, with some absent. The table shows about 82,000 clones, with 90% to 95% occurring only once. Material: peripheral blood, obtained 28 days after the second AZD1222 dose. The receptors here all came from an adult who received the AZD1222 COVID-19 vaccine.

The chain uses TRBV6-5 and TRBJ1-5; D is possibly TRBD1 (5 bases). This CDR3 comprises 13 residues. With 8 bases removed from V and 1 base from J, the gap between germline ends came to 9 bases. From germline, CDR1 is MNHEY and CDR2 SVGAGI. The CDR3 DNA reads TGTGCCAGCCGACGGGACAGCAATCAGCCCCAGCATTTT. This encodes CASRRDSNQPQHF.

The chain employs TRBV5-1 and TRBJ2-6; D possibly corresponds to TRBD1 (5 bases). The CDR3 extends over 17 amino acids. CDR1 is SGHRS and CDR2 is YFSETQ in the germline V gene. With 2 bases removed from V and 2 bases from J, the gap between germline ends came to 14 bases. The CDR3 bases are TGCGCCAGCAGCTTTGGGCAGGGCACGGCTGGGGCCAACGTCCTGACTTTC. Protein: CASSFGQGTAGANVLTF.

The CDR3 loop reads CASSPSAGGQGDTQYF. The DNA of the CDR3 is TGTGCCAGCTCACCCTCAGCGGGGGGGCAGGGAGATACGCAGTATTTT. The V and J genes are TRBV18 and TRBJ2-3; TRBD2 agrees at 10 bases. Looked up from germline, CDR1 is KGHSH and CDR2 is LQKENI. The V gene end was trimmed by 3 bases and the J gene end by 5 bases; junction bases not matched to a gene: 8. The CDR3 covers 16 residues.

The chain recombines TRBV23-1 with TRBJ1-5; perhaps TRBD1 as D (5 bases). TRBV23-1 belongs to the ORF category, with a function that is uncertain. The CDR3 extends over 18 amino acids. V gave up 2 bases and J gave up 0 bases, with 17 bases separating them. The CDR3 protein is CASSQPIDSVYSNQPQHF. The CDR3 DNA is TGCGCCAGCAGTCAACCAATCGACAGTGTTTATAGCAATCAGCCCCAGCATTTT.

The rearrangement links TRBV29-1 to TRBJ1-2, with D perhaps TRBD1 (5 bases). CDR1 is SQVTM, CDR2 ANQGSEA, per germline. Trimming took off 0 bases at V and 3 bases at J, with 5 bases between the two ends. CDR3 length equals 12 residues. This CDR3 reads CSVEEGDYGYTF. The CDR3 DNA follows: TGCAGCGTTGAAGAGGGGGACTATGGCTACACCTTC.

A note on this clone: The same CDR3 can be traced to other DNA sequences in this sample. The genes are TRBV29-1 and TRBJ1-1; 10 bases match TRBD1. Germline trimming cut 6 bases from V and 1 base from J; bases unmatched to any gene: 2. Germline values: CDR1 SQVTM, CDR2 ANQGSEA. The CDR3 extends over 13 amino acids. The CDR3 nucleotides read TGCAGCGTAGGACAGGGGGGGAACACTGAAGCTTTCTTT. As protein: CSVGQGGNTEAFF.

The chain has TRBV18 and TRBJ2-7; TRBD1 matches at 8 bases. In germline, CDR1 is KGHSH, CDR2 LQKENI. CDR3 length: 18 amino acids. V gave up 3 bases and J gave up 0 bases; unmatched junction bases: 13. The CDR3 spells CASSPLTGQGSYSYEQYF. The CDR3 DNA reads TGTGCCAGCTCACCCCTAACAGGACAGGGATCTTACTCCTACGAGCAGTACTTC.

This sequence joins TRBV11-1 and TRBJ2-7, with a possible D match to TRBD2 (5 bases). V lost 1 base and J lost 1, with 11 bases in between. Germline V gives CDR1 SGHAT, CDR2 FQDESV (reference sequence). This CDR3 spans 15 amino acids. CDR3 sequence reads: CASSLGVRASYEQYF. DNA of the CDR3: TGTGCCAGCAGCTTAGGGGTGCGGGCTTCCTACGAGCAGTACTTC.

The V gene is TRBV3-1 (or the pseudogene TRBV3-2), the J gene TRBJ2-5, with a possible D match to TRBD1 (5 bases). The CDR3 totals 16 residues. Trimming shortened V by 0 bases and J by 5 bases, and 16 bases separated the two germline ends. The germline CDR1 and CDR2 sequences are LGHDT and YNNKEL (reference sequence). The CDR3: CASSQDLSGKTETQYF. The CDR3 DNA follows: TGTGCCAGCAGCCAAGATCTATCAGGGAAGACGGAGACCCAGTACTTC.

This clone was seen a single time. The V call is TRBV6-5, the J call TRBJ2-2; D remains unclear. The V gene lost 5 bases and the J gene lost 5 bases, with 9 bases spanning the gap. Germline V gene lookup returns CDR1 MNHEY and CDR2 SVGAGI. The CDR3 consists of 13 residues. In nucleotides, the CDR3 is TGTGCCAGCAGTCAGACATCAACCGGGGAGCTGTTTTTT. It specifies CASSQTSTGELFF.

V usage is TRBV9 and J usage is TRBJ2-2; 7 nucleotides line up with TRBD2. Germline CDR1 and CDR2: SGDLS and YYNGEE. V was clipped by 2 bases and J by 3 bases; unmatched bases: 4. CDR3 length: 15 amino acids. Here the CDR3 DNA reads TGTGCCAGCAGCGTCCGGGGGGAGTACACCGGGGAGCTGTTTTTT. Encoded protein: CASSVRGEYTGELFF.

This chain joins TRBV6-5 and TRBJ2-1; 8 bases fit TRBD2. V trimming: 6 bases; J trimming: 7 bases; junction bases outside the gene matches: 11. This CDR3 has 15 residues. Per germline, CDR1 MNHEY and CDR2 SVGAGI. CDR3 amino acids: CASSPGLDGRNEQFF. The CDR3 coding sequence is TGTGCCAGCAGCCCGGGACTAGACGGGCGAAATGAGCAGTTCTTC.

This chain uses TRBV3-1 (or the pseudogene TRBV3-2) with TRBJ2-1, with 9 bases identical to TRBD2. Germline assignment: CDR1 LGHDT and CDR2 YNNKEL (reference sequence). The CDR3 has 13 residues. V dropped 5 bases and J dropped 7; count of bases not matched to a gene: 3. Here the CDR3 reads CASSFGLANEQFF. In DNA, the CDR3 is TGTGCCAGCAGCTTCGGACTAGCGAATGAGCAGTTCTTC.

This chain joins TRBV6-4 and TRBJ1-5, with D unresolved. CDR3 length equals 13 residues. CDR1 is MRHNA, CDR2 SNTAGT, per germline. V gave up 3 bases and J gave up 0 bases, with 3 bases separating them. In DNA, the CDR3 is TGTGCCAGCAGTGAGAGTAGCAATCAGCCCCAGCATTTT. Its translation is CASSESSNQPQHF.

V is TRBV7-8 and J is TRBJ1-2; 10 nucleotides line up with TRBD1. Germline assignment: CDR1 SGHVS and CDR2 FQNEAQ. V was pared by 1 base and J by 6 bases, with 5 bases of the junction left unmatched. The CDR3 covers 15 residues. The CDR3 DNA follows: TGTGCCAGCAGCTTAGGGGGGACAGGGGCGGATGGCTACACCTTC. Residues: CASSLGGTGADGYTF. Drawing the rest from reference TRBV7-8 and TRBJ1-2, the complete variable domain is GAGVSQSPRYKVAKRGQDVALRCDPISGHVSLFWYQQALGQGPEFLTYFQNEAQLDKSGLPSDRFFAERPEGSVSTLKIQRTQQEDSAVYLCASSLGGTGADGYTFGSGTRLTVV.

The chain recombines TRBV9 with TRBJ1-4; 8 positions agree with TRBD1. V shed 4 bases, J shed 8 bases, and the junction held 10 bases outside the gene matches. Germline CDR1 is SGDLS and CDR2 is YYNGEE. This CDR3 has 15 residues. The CDR3 spells CASSTTGTGGEKLFF. CDR3 nucleotide sequence: TGTGCCAGCAGCACCACCGGGACAGGAGGAGAAAAACTGTTTTTT.

The chain links TRBV3-1 (or the pseudogene TRBV3-2) to TRBJ1-4; tentative D call: TRBD1 (5 bases). Germline CDR1 reads LGHDT; CDR2 reads YNNKEL (reference sequence). The V and J ends lost 4 bases and 7 bases respectively, with 13 bases between them. CDR3 length: 14 amino acids. The CDR3 here is CASSPGQNGEKLFF. CDR3 DNA sequence: TGTGCCAGCAGCCCCGGACAAAATGGTGAAAAACTGTTTTTT.